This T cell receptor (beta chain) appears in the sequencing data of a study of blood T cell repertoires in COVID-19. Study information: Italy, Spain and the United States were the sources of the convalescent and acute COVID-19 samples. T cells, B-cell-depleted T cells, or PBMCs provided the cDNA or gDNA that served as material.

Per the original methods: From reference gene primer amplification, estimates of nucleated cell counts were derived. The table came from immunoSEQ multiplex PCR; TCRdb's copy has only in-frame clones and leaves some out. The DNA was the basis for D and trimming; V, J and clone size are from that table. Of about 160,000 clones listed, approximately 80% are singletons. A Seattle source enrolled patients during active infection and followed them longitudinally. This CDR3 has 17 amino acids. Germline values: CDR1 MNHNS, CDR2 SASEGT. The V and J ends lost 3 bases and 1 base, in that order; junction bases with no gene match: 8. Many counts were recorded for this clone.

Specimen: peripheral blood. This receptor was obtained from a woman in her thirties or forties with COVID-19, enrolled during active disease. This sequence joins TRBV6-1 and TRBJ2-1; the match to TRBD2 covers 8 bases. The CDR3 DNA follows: TGTGCCAGCAGTGAGACCCTACTAGCGGCGTCCTACAATGAGCAGTTCTTC. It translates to CASSETLLAASYNEQFF.